This T cell receptor beta chain was profiled in a study of blood T cells in healthy people across ages. The authors ran a second PCR of 7 to 11 cycles using a sample-barcoded 5' primer and a J-beta primer mix. TCRdb reprocessed the 5' RACE reads with MiXCR, giving one entry per CDR3 protein. The sample contains about 690,000 distinct CDR3 sequences, over 40% of which appear only once. Per germline, CDR1 SGHRS and CDR2 YFSETQ. V was shortened by 0 bases and J by 5 bases, with 12 bases between the two germline ends. The CDR3 covers 14 residues. The TCR was taken from an elderly man in good health. This rearrangement joins TRBV5-1 to TRBJ2-7; perhaps TRBD1 as D (6 bases). The material sequenced was blood. CDR3 DNA sequence: TGCGCCAGCAGCTTGGGGCAGGGGATCAACGAGCAGTACTTC. Its protein is CASSLGQGINEQYF. The full variable domain, with the rest looked up from reference TRBV5-1 and TRBJ2-7, is KAGVTQTPRYLIKTRGQQVTLSCSPISGHRSVSWYQQTPGQGLQFLFEYFSETQRNKGNFPGRFSGRQFSNSRSEMNVSTLELGDSALYLCASSLGQGINEQYFGPGTRLTVT.